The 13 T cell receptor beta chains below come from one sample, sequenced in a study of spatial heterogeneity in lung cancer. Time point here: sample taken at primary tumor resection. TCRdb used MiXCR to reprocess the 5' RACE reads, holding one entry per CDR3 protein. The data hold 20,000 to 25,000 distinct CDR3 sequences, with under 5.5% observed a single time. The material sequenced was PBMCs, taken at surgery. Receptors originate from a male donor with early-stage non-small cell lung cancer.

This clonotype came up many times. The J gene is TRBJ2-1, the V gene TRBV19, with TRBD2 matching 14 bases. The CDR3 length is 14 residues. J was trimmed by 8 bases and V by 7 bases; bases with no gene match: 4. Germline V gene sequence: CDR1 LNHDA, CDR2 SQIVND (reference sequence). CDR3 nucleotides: TGTGCCAGTACCCAGGGACTAGCGGGGGATGAGCAGTTCTTC. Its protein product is CASTQGLAGDEQFF.

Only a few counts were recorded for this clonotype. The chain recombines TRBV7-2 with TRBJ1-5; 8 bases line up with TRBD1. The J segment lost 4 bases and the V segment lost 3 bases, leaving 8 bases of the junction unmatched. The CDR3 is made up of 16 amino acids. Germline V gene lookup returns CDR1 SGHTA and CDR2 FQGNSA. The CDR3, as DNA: TGTGCCAGCAGCTTTTCGGGACAGGACTCGAATCAGCCCCAGCATTTT. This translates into CASSFSGQDSNQPQHF.

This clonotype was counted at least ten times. The CDR3 protein is CASSLGGGGGTEAFF. The CDR3 DNA reads as TGTGCCAGCAGTTTAGGCGGAGGAGGAGGGACTGAAGCTTTCTTT. The rearrangement links TRBV28 to TRBJ1-1; D is unresolved. V was trimmed by 2 bases and J by 5 bases, leaving 15 bases between them. The CDR3 covers 15 residues. Germline V lookup: CDR1 MDHEN, CDR2 SYDVKM.

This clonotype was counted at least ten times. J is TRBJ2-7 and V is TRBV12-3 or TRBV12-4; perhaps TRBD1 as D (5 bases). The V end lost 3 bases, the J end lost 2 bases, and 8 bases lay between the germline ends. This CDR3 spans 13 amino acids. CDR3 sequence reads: CASSLTATYEQYF. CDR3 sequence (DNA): TGTGCCAGCAGTTTGACAGCCACCTACGAGCAGTACTTC.

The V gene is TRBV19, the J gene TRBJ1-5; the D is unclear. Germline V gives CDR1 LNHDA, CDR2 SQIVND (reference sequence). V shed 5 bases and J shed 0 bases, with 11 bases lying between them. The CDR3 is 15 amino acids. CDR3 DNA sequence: TGTGCCAGTAGTTGGCAAGTCTATAGCAATCAGCCCCAGCATTTT. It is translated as CASSWQVYSNQPQHF. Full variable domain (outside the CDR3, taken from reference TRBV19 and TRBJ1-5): DGGITQSPKYLFRKEGQNVTLSCEQNLNHDAMYWYRQDPGQGLRLIYYSQIVNDFQKGDIAEGYSVSREKKESFPLTVTSAQKNPTAFYLCASSWQVYSNQPQHFGDGTRLSIL.

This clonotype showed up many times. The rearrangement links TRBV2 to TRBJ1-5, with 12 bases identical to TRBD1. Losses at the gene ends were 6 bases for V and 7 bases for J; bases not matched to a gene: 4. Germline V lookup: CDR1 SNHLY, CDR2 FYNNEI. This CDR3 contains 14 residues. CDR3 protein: CASRGQGARQPQHF. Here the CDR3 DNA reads TGTGCCAGCAGGGGACAGGGGGCGCGGCAGCCCCAGCATTTT.

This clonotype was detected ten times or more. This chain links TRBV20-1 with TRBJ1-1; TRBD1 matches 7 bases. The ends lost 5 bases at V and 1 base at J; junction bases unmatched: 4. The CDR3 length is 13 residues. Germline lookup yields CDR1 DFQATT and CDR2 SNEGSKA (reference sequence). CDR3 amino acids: CSAPGQWNTEAFF. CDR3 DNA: TGCAGTGCTCCGGGACAGTGGAACACTGAAGCTTTCTTT.

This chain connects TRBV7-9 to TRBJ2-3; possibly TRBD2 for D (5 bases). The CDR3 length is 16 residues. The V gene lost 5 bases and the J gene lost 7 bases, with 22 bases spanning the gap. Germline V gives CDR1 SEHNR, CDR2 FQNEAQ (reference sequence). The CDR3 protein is CASSRFVPGKENTQYF. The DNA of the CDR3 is TGTGCCAGCAGCCGCTTCGTTCCGGGGAAGGAAAATACGCAGTATTTT.

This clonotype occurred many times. CDR3 DNA: TGCAGTGCTAGTTTATCCGGGAGTGTTACAGATACGCAGTATTTT. Translated, it gives CSASLSGSVTDTQYF. This sequence joins TRBV20-1 and TRBJ2-3; D is perhaps TRBD2 (6 bases). This CDR3 has 15 amino acids. Germline V CDR1 and CDR2: DFQATT, SNEGSKA (reference sequence). The V gene lost 3 bases and the J gene lost 3 bases, with 16 bases spanning the gap.

DNA of the CDR3: TGCGCCAGCAGCTTGCGGGACAGGGGGCTCGACGGGGCCAACGTCCTGACTTTC. This sequence encodes CASSLRDRGLDGANVLTF. This rearrangement joins TRBV5-1 to TRBJ2-6, with TRBD1 identical over 12 bases. There are 18 residues in the CDR3. Germline loops: CDR1 SGHRS, CDR2 YFSETQ. With 1 base clipped from V and 4 bases from J, the junction kept 6 bases outside the gene matches.

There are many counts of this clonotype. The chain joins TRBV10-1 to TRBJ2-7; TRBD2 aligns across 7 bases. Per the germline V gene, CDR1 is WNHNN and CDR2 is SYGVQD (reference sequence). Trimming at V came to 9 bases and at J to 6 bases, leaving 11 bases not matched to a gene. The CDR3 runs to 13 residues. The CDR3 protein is CARGPGRPGEQYF. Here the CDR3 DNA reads TGCGCCAGGGGCCCCGGGAGGCCCGGCGAGCAGTACTTC.

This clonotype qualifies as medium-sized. CDR3 in DNA: TGTGCCACCGGACGGGGTACAATGTACGAGCAGTACTTC. Protein product: CATGRGTMYEQYF. The gene calls are TRBV12-3 or TRBV12-4 and TRBJ2-7, with D perhaps matching TRBD2 (5 bases). This CDR3 contains 13 residues. V gave up 10 bases and J gave up 4 bases, with 17 bases separating them.

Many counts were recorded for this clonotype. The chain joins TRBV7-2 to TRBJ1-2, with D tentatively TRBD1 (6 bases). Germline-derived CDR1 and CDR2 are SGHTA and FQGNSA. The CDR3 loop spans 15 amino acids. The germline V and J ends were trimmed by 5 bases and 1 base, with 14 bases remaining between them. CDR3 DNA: TGTGCCAGCAGCCAAGCGACAGGAATTAACTATGGCTACACCTTC. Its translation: CASSQATGINYGYTF.